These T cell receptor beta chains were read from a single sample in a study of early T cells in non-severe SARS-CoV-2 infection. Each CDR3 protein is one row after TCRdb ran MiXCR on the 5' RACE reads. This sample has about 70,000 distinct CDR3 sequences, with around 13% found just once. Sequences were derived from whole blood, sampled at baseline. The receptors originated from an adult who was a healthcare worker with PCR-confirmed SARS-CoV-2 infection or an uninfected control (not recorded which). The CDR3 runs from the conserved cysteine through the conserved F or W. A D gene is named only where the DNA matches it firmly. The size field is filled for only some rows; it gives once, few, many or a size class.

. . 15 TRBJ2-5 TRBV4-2 TGTGCCAGCAGCCAAGATCACGGCAATCAAGAGACCCAGTACTTC CASSQDHGNQETQYF
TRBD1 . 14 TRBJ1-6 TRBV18 TGTGCCAGCTCCCAAGACAGGGAGAATTCACCCCTCCACTTT CASSQDRENSPLHF
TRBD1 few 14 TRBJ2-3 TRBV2 TGTGCCAGCAGTGGGGGACAGGGGGCAGATACGCAGTATTTT CASSGGQGADTQYF
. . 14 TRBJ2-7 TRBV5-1 TGCGCCAGCAGCTTTGGAGGGGACGACTACGAGCAGTACTTC CASSFGGDDYEQYF
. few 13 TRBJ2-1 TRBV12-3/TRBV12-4 TGTGCCAGCAGCGCAACCCAGGGGCATGAGCAGTTCTTC CASSATQGHEQFF
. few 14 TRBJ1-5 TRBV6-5 TGTGCCAGCAGTTACTCGGGGCAGAGACAGCCCCAGCATTTT CASSYSGQRQPQHF
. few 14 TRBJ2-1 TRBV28 TGTGCCACCCGGGCCTGGAGCTCCTACAATGAGCAGTTCTTC CATRAWSSYNEQFF
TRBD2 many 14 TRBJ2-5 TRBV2 TGTGCCAGCAGTCAGACTAGCGGGCAAGAGACCCAGTACTTC CASSQTSGQETQYF
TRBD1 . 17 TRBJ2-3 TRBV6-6 TGTGCCAGCAGTCTCCGACAGGGGGCAGATGAGGCAGATACGCAGTATTTT CASSLRQGADEADTQYF
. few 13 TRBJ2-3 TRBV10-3 TGTGCCATCAGTGATAGATTGGAAGATACGCAGTATTTT CAISDRLEDTQYF
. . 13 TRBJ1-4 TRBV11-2 TGTGCCAGCAGACCAACAGGGTATGAAAAACTGTTTTTT CASRPTGYEKLFF
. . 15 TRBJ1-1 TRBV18 TGTGCCAGCTCAGCAACCGGGACAAGGAACACTGAAGCTTTCTTT CASSATGTRNTEAFF
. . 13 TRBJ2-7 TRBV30 TGTGCCTGGTCTGTAGATTCTTCTCACGAGCAGTACTTC CAWSVDSSHEQYF
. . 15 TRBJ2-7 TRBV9 TGTGCCAGCAGCCCATCCTACGGGAGCTCCTACGAGCAGTACTTC CASSPSYGSSYEQYF
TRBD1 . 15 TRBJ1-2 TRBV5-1 TGCGCCAGCAGCTTGACAGGGGATACGAACTATGGCTACACCTTC CASSLTGDTNYGYTF
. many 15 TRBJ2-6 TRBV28 TGTGCCAGCAGTTTGCCCAGCTCTGGGGCCAACGTCCTGACTTTC CASSLPSSGANVLTF
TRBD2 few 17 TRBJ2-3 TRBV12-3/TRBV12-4 TGTGCCAGCGGGACTAGCGGGAGAACCATACCCACAGATACGCAGTATTTT CASGTSGRTIPTDTQYF
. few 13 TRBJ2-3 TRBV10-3 TGTGCCATCCTCGCGTCAAGCACAGATACGCAGTATTTT CAILASSTDTQYF
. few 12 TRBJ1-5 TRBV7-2 TGTGCCAGCAGCTTCTATAATCAGCCCCAGCATTTT CASSFYNQPQHF
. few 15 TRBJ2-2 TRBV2 TGTGCCAGCAGGAAACAGGACACTAACACCGGGGAGCTGTTTTTT CASRKQDTNTGELFF
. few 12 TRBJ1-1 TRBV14 TGTGCCAGCAGCCATATTGAGGGTGAAGCTTTCTTT CASSHIEGEAFF
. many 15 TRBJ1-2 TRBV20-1 TGCAGTGCCACGACTGGGCAGGGGCCCTCTCGGGGCTACACCTTC CSATTGQGPSRGYTF
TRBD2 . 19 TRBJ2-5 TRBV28 TGTGCCAGCGGGGGGCCCGAGGCTACTAGCGGGAGACCCCAAGAGACCCAGTACTTC CASGGPEATSGRPQETQYF
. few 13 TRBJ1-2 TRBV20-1 TGCAGTGCTAGAGGCGAACAGGGTGGCGGCTACACCTTC CSARGEQGGGYTF
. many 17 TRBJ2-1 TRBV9 TGTGCCAGCAGCGTAGGGGACTCCTCGAGCTCCTACAATGAGCAGTTCTTC CASSVGDSSSSYNEQFF
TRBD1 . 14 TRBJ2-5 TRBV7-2 TGTGCCAGCAGCAACAGGGGGCGCAGGGAGACCCAGTACTTC CASSNRGRRETQYF
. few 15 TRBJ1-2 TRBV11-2 TGTGCCAGCAGCTTAGTCGCCCCGGCGAAAGAAGGCTACACCTTC CASSLVAPAKEGYTF
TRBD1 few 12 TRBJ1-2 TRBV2 TGTGCCAGCACCGGGACAGGGGGCGGCTACACCTTC CASTGTGGGYTF
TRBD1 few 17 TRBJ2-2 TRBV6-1 TGTGCCAGCAGCCCGCCGTTGGGGCAGGGGGACACCGGGGAGCTGTTTTTT CASSPPLGQGDTGELFF
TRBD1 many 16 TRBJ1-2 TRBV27 TGTGCCAGCAGTTCTTCTCTGGACAGGCCGTACTATGGCTACACCTTC CASSSSLDRPYYGYTF
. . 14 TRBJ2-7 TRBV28 TGTGCCAGCAGCTCTCCCACAGGGAGGGGGGAGCAGTACTTC CASSSPTGRGEQYF
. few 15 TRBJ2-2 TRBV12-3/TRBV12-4 TGTGCCAGCAGTTTAAAACAGATGGACACCGGGGAGCTGTTTTTT CASSLKQMDTGELFF
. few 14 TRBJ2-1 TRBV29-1 TGCAGCGTTGAGGGCGGGCCCTCCTACAATGAGCAGTTCTTC CSVEGGPSYNEQFF
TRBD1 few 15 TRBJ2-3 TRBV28 TGTGCCAGCAGTTCCCTCGACAGGGTCACAGATACGCAGTATTTT CASSSLDRVTDTQYF
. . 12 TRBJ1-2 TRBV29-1 TGCAGCGTGTGGTCCACCGCAAAAGGCTACACCTTC CSVWSTAKGYTF
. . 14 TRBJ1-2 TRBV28 TGTGCCAGCAGCCTAGTCGGGGGTAACTATGGCTACACCTTC CASSLVGGNYGYTF
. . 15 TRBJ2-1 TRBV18 TGTGCCAGCTCACCAACGAAACTACCCTACAATGAGCAGTTCTTC CASSPTKLPYNEQFF
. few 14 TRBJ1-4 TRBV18 TGTGCCAGCTCACCAGTTCTGCGTAATGAAAAACTGTTTTTT CASSPVLRNEKLFF
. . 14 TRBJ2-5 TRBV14 TGTGCCAGCAGCCAAGACGACGGGATAGGCGTCCCGTACTTC CASSQDDGIGVPYF
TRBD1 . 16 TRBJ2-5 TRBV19 TGTGCCAGTAGTATCGGGACAGGGGGCCTCCCAGAGACCCAGTACTTC CASSIGTGGLPETQYF
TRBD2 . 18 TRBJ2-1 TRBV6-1 TGTGCCAGCAGTGGGACTAGCGGTGCCCCCAACTCCTACAATGAGCAGTTCTTC CASSGTSGAPNSYNEQFF
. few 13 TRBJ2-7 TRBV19 TGTGCCAGTAGTATGGGGTCCTTCTACGAGCAGTACTTC CASSMGSFYEQYF
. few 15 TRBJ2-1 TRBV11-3 TGTGCCAGCAGCTTAGATACAGACTCCTACAATGAGCAGTTCTTC CASSLDTDSYNEQFF
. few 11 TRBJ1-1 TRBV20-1 TGCAGTGCTCCCGGACAGCTGGAAGCTTTCTTT CSAPGQLEAFF
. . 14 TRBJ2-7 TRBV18 TGTGCCAGCTCACCAGACTGGGTCCCCTACGAGCAGTACTTC CASSPDWVPYEQYF
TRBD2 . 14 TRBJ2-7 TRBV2 TGTGCCAGCAGGGGAACTAGCGGCGGGTACGAGCAGTACTTC CASRGTSGGYEQYF
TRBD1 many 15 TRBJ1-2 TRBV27 TGTGCCAGCAGTTTATCTAGCAGGGGGCCTGTGGGCTACACCTTC CASSLSSRGPVGYTF
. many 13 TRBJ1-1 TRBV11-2 TGTGCCAGCAGCTTAGACAGGGTTGGGGGTTTTTTCTTT CASSLDRVGGFFF
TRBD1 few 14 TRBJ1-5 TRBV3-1 TGTGCCAGCAGCCCCGGGACAGCTTTTCAGCCCCAGCATTTT CASSPGTAFQPQHF
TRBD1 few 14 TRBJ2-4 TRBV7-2 TGTGCCAGCAGCTTGGACAGGGCCAAAAACATTCAGTACTTC CASSLDRAKNIQYF
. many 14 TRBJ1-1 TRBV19 TGTGCCAGCACCATTTGGGAAGGGGCTACTGAAGCTTTCTTT CASTIWEGATEAFF
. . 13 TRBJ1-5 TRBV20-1 TGCAGTGCTAGAGAAGGCCAGTCTCAGCCCCAGCATTTT CSAREGQSQPQHF
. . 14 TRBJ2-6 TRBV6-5 TGTGCCAGCAGTTACGATCCCGGGGCCAACGTCCTGACTTTC CASSYDPGANVLTF
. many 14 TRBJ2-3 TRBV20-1 TGCAGTGTCACGGGACCCCGTGGTGAAGATACGCAGTATTTT CSVTGPRGEDTQYF
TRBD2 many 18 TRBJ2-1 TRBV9 TGTGCCAGCAGCTCTAGGACTAGCGGGAGCCTGTCTATCAATGAGCAGTTCTTC CASSSRTSGSLSINEQFF
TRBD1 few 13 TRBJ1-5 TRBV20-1 TGCAGTCTCTTACAGGGGGCAGGGCAGCCCCAGCATTTT CSLLQGAGQPQHF
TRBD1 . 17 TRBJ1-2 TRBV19 TGTGCCAGTACCCTACCGGCGGCAGGGGGGGCGAACTATGGCTACACCTTC CASTLPAAGGANYGYTF
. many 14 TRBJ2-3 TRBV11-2 TGTGCCAGCGAGAGAGGAGGGGGCACAGATACGCAGTATTTT CASERGGGTDTQYF
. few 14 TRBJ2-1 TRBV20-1 TGCAGTGCTAGAGGGCTAGACTCCTACAATGAGCAGTTCTTC CSARGLDSYNEQFF
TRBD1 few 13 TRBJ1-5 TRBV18 TGTGCCAGCCAGGGGGACCAAAATCAGCCCCAGCATTTT CASQGDQNQPQHF